The 5 T cell receptor beta chains below were found in one sample sequenced in a study of T cells in tuberculosis. Repertoires were generated with immunoSEQ multiplex PCR, while TCRdb's copy carries only in-frame clones and drops some. The sample yields about 30,000 clones, 94% seen once. Specimen: PBMCs. The receptors come from a donor between 10 and 35 years old with latent tuberculosis or without tuberculosis infection.

The gene calls are TRBV29-1 and TRBJ1-3; 8 bases are shared with TRBD1. Trimming took 4 bases from V and 6 from J; bases not matched to a gene: 8. Germline V gives CDR1 SQVTM, CDR2 ANQGSEA. This CDR3 is 14 amino acids long. The CDR3 DNA reads TGCAGCGTTGTAGGCAGGGGGCTAGAAAACACCATATATTTT. Protein sequence: CSVVGRGLENTIYF. The full variable domain, in which reference TRBV29-1 and TRBJ1-3 provide the parts outside the CDR3, is SAVISQKPSRDICQRGTSLTIQCQVDSQVTMMFWYRQQPGQSLTLIATANQGSEATYESGFVIDKFPISRPNLTFSTLTVSNMSPEDSSIYLCSVVGRGLENTIYFGEGSWLTVV.

This chain links TRBV4-3 with TRBJ2-2, with a tentative D call TRBD2 (5 bases). Trimming took off 0 bases at V and 5 bases at J, with 16 bases between the two ends. Germline V gene sequence: CDR1 LGHNA, CDR2 YSLEER. This CDR3 has 17 amino acids. CDR3: CASSQDPRERRTGELFF. The CDR3 coding sequence is TGCGCCAGCAGCCAAGATCCGAGGGAACGTAGGACCGGGGAGCTGTTTTTT.

The chain employs TRBV6-1 and TRBJ2-1; TRBD2 is a possible D gene (6 bases). The germline V and J ends were trimmed by 6 bases and 6 bases, with 9 bases remaining between them. Germline-derived CDR1 and CDR2 are MNHNS and SASEGT. There are 12 residues in the CDR3. DNA for the CDR3: TGTGCCAGCAGGCGGGACTTCAATGAGCAGTTCTTC. Protein: CASRRDFNEQFF.

V and J are TRBV18 and TRBJ2-7, with 8 bases identical to TRBD2. V trimming: 3 bases; J trimming: 3 bases; junction bases outside the gene matches: 10. The CDR3 contains 16 residues. Germline CDR1 KGHSH, CDR2 LQKENI. DNA for the CDR3: TGTGCCAGCTCACCCCCTGGATTAGCGGGAAACTACGAGCAGTACTTC. Residues: CASSPPGLAGNYEQYF. The variable domain in full, with the rest retrieved from reference TRBV18 and TRBJ2-7, is NAGVMQNPRHLVRRRGQEARLRCSPMKGHSHVYWYRQLPEEGLKFMVYLQKENIIDESGMPKERFSAEFPKEGPSILRIQQVVRGDSAAYFCASSPPGLAGNYEQYFGPGTRLTVT.

This sequence joins TRBV28 and TRBJ1-5; possible D gene TRBD1, 5 bases. With 6 bases removed from V and 6 bases from J, the gap between germline ends came to 21 bases. In germline, CDR1 is MDHEN, CDR2 SYDVKM. The CDR3 loop spans 16 amino acids. CDR3 protein: CASSHRLGGSGQPQHF. DNA of the CDR3: TGTGCCAGCAGCCACCGCCTCGGGGGATCCGGTCAGCCCCAGCATTTT. The full variable domain, with the rest looked up from reference TRBV28 and TRBJ1-5, is DVKVTQSSRYLVKRTGEKVFLECVQDMDHENMFWYRQDPGLGLRLIYFSYDVKMKEKGDIPEGYSVSREKKERFSLILESASTNQTSMYLCASSHRLGGSGQPQHFGDGTRLSIL.